The T cell receptor (beta chain) under discussion was sequenced for a study of blood T cell repertoires in COVID-19. At the level of the study: From T cells, B-cell-depleted T cells, or PBMCs came the material, which was cDNA or gDNA.

Participants' reported clinical history set cohort assignment. Cohort 3 donors were reported recovered after two negative PCRs, clearance, or symptom resolution. This CDR3 has 13 residues. Germline V gives CDR1 MGHDK, CDR2 SYGVNS. Trimming cost V 7 bases and J 7 bases, with 11 bases left between them. This clone has just one count. Per the original data handling: Cell counts per sample came from amplifying reference gene primers. Data came from immunoSEQ multiplex PCR; TCRdb stores just in-frame clones and leaves some out. V, J and clone size reflect that table, while D and trimming were determined from the DNA. This sample has some 200,000 clones; around 81% occur once, and the top ten carry less than 8.5%.

V usage is TRBV25-1 and J usage is TRBJ1-6; D perhaps matches TRBD1 (5 bases). The TCR comes from a middle-aged man who had recovered from COVID-19. Sequenced material: PBMCs or T cells enriched from blood (not recorded which). CDR3 region: CASKAGWNSPLHF. The CDR3 nucleotides are TGTGCCAGCAAGGCAGGGTGGAATTCACCCCTCCACTTT.